The 26 T cell receptor beta chains presented below share a single source sample, sequenced in a study of a mutant IDH1 vaccine in newly diagnosed glioma. Antigen specificity for these receptors is unknown. Specified time point: week 35, safety follow-up. What each vaccine dose contained was 300 ug of mutant IDH1 20-mer peptide, accompanied by topical imiquimod. Assay used: immunoSEQ multiplex PCR; TCRdb lists only in-frame clones, some missing. The sample has around 32,000 clones; roughly 80% are singletons. This specimen was PBMCs, taken from a glioma patient whose treatment included an IDH1 peptide vaccine. The source is a woman under 30 with glioma.

The rearrangement joins TRBV4-2 to TRBJ2-5; tentative D call: TRBD2 (6 bases). The length of the CDR3 is 14 residues. CDR1 LGHNA and CDR2 YNFKEQ come from the germline V gene. Trimming cost V 4 bases and J 5 bases, with 14 bases left between them. In DNA form, the CDR3 reads TGTGCCAGCAGCCTGGGGTCGGGGACTGAGACCCAGTACTTC. This translates into CASSLGSGTETQYF.

There are a few counts of this clone. The chain recombines TRBV15 with TRBJ2-2; D remains ambiguous. The CDR3 contains 14 residues. V dropped 5 bases and J dropped 4 bases, with 11 bases sitting between them. CDR1 is LNHNV and CDR2 is YYDKDF in the germline V gene (reference sequence). The CDR3 DNA reads TGTGCCACCAGCGTCTCGAGGAGCACCGGGGAGCTGTTTTTT. Amino acid sequence: CATSVSRSTGELFF. Full variable domain (rest looked up from reference TRBV15 and TRBJ2-2): DAMVIQNPRYQVTQFGKPVTLSCSQTLNHNVMYWYQQKSSQAPKLLFHYYDKDFNNEADTPDNFQSRRPNTSFCFLDIRSPGLGDTAMYLCATSVSRSTGELFFGEGSRLTVL.

This clone was observed once. The V call is TRBV5-1, the J call TRBJ2-7; 10 bases line up with TRBD1. CDR1 SGHRS and CDR2 YFSETQ come from the germline V gene. V trimming: 7 bases; J trimming: 7 bases; junction bases outside the gene matches: 17. The CDR3 spans 16 residues. CDR3 amino acids: CASAGGPGQGHWEQYF. Written as DNA, the CDR3 is TGCGCCAGCGCTGGCGGGCCGGGACAGGGGCATTGGGAGCAGTACTTC.

The chain uses TRBV6-5 and TRBJ2-1; D is ambiguous. This CDR3 is built from 16 residues. Per germline, CDR1 MNHEY and CDR2 SVGAGI. Trimming took off 0 bases at V and 2 bases at J, with 11 bases between the two ends. CDR3: CASSYSGSFTYNEQFF. CDR3 DNA: TGTGCCAGCAGTTACTCAGGCTCCTTCACCTACAATGAGCAGTTCTTC.

V and J are TRBV7-2 and TRBJ2-5, with 10 bases matching TRBD2. The CDR3 is made up of 18 amino acids. V lost 1 base and J lost 3; bases outside the gene matches: 11. CDR1 is SGHTA and CDR2 is FQGNSA in the germline V gene. The CDR3 coding sequence is TGTGCCAGCAGCTTAGGTGCCAGCGGGGGGGCCTGGGAAGAGACCCAGTACTTC. It translates to CASSLGASGGAWEETQYF.

The chain combines TRBV4-1 with TRBJ1-6; D unclear. Trimming stripped 1 base from V and 0 bases from J, with 19 bases between. Germline-derived CDR1 and CDR2 are MGHRA and YSYEKL. The CDR3 totals 20 residues. The CDR3 spells CASSQVVISSGGSYNSPLHF. The CDR3 nucleotides read TGCGCCAGCAGCCAAGTCGTTATATCATCGGGAGGCTCCTATAATTCACCCCTCCACTTT.

The chain links TRBV4-3 to TRBJ2-1, with 10 bases aligning to TRBD2. The V segment lost 1 base and the J segment 10 bases; nucleotides outside the gene matches: 13. Germline assignment: CDR1 LGHNA and CDR2 YSLEER. This CDR3 has 17 amino acids. The CDR3 protein is CASSQVAPASGREEQFF. The CDR3 coding sequence is TGCGCCAGCAGCCAAGTCGCACCGGCTAGCGGGAGAGAGGAGCAGTTCTTC.

A few counts support this clone. The chain employs TRBV13 and TRBJ2-5, with TRBD1 matching over 7 bases. CDR1 is PRHDT and CDR2 is FYEKMQ in the germline V gene (reference sequence). The CDR3 is 15 amino acids. The junction had 7 bases not matched to a gene; V was cut back by 5 bases and J by 1 base. The CDR3: CASSLIRDSQETQYF. CDR3 nucleotide sequence: TGTGCCAGCAGCCTCATCCGGGACAGCCAAGAGACCCAGTACTTC.

This clone was seen only a few times. This chain joins TRBV19 and TRBJ1-2, with D perhaps TRBD1 (6 bases). The CDR3 has 14 residues. Germline V CDR1 and CDR2: LNHDA, SQIVND (reference sequence). Trimming took off 4 bases at V and 8 bases at J, with 17 bases between the two ends. The CDR3 here is CASSTPGVTEGYTF. CDR3 nucleotides: TGTGCCAGTAGTACGCCAGGGGTCACGGAGGGCTACACCTTC. Full variable domain (remainder filled in from reference TRBV19 and TRBJ1-2): DGGITQSPKYLFRKEGQNVTLSCEQNLNHDAMYWYRQDPGQGLRLIYYSQIVNDFQKGDIAEGYSVSREKKESFPLTVTSAQKNPTAFYLCASSTPGVTEGYTFGSGTRLTVV.

The V call is TRBV7-8, the J call TRBJ2-1; D is perhaps TRBD2 (6 bases). Trimming shortened V by 4 bases and J by 3 bases, and 7 bases separated the two germline ends. The germline CDR1 and CDR2 sequences are SGHVS and FQNEAQ. The CDR3 loop spans 13 amino acids. In DNA form, the CDR3 reads TGTGCCAGCAGCTCCGGGAGCTACAATGAGCAGTTCTTC. It specifies CASSSGSYNEQFF.

The rearrangement joins TRBV19 to TRBJ1-5; D call uncertain. The CDR3 length is 13 residues. Between the trimmed V and J ends, which lost 5 bases and 6 bases, there was a span of 11 bases. The germline V gene has CDR1 LNHDA and CDR2 SQIVND (reference sequence). In DNA form, the CDR3 reads TGTGCCAGTAGTGACGGGTTAGGTCAGCCCCAGCATTTT. Translating it yields CASSDGLGQPQHF. Using reference TRBV19 and TRBJ1-5 for the parts outside the CDR3, the full variable domain is DGGITQSPKYLFRKEGQNVTLSCEQNLNHDAMYWYRQDPGQGLRLIYYSQIVNDFQKGDIAEGYSVSREKKESFPLTVTSAQKNPTAFYLCASSDGLGQPQHFGDGTRLSIL.

This rearrangement joins TRBV30 to TRBJ2-6; D is ambiguous. The germline V and J ends were trimmed by 2 bases and 4 bases, with 18 bases remaining between them. Germline CDR1 and CDR2: GTSNPN and SVGIG (reference sequence). This CDR3 comprises 17 residues. Here the CDR3 DNA reads TGTGCCTGGAGTACGCGACCTACTTTCTCAGGGGCCAACGTCCTGACTTTC. Amino acid sequence: CAWSTRPTFSGANVLTF.

There are a few counts of this clone. The gene calls are TRBV21-1 and TRBJ2-4; the table's D call TRBD2 went unverified against the DNA. TRBV21-1 is marked as a pseudogene. The CDR3 has 22 amino acids. In DNA, the CDR3 is TGTGCCAGCAGCAAAGGGGGGAGGTACCACCCTCCGACACTTTTAGCCAAAAACATTCAGTACTTC. It yields the protein CASSKGGRYHPPTLLAKNIQYF.

As DNA, the CDR3 is TGTGCCTGGATTGGACGGGGGGATGAAAAACTGTTTTTT. Its protein product is CAWIGRGDEKLFF. The chain joins TRBV30 to TRBJ1-4; a weak D match, TRBD1 (5 bases). From germline, CDR1 is GTSNPN and CDR2 SVGIG (reference sequence). This CDR3 is built from 13 residues. V gave up 4 bases and J gave up 6 bases, with 12 bases separating them. Full variable domain (rest looked up from reference TRBV30 and TRBJ1-4): SQTIHQWPATLVQPVGSPLSLECTVEGTSNPNLYWYRQAAGRGLQLLFYSVGIGQISSEVPQNLSASRPQDRQFILSSKKLLLSDSGFYLCAWIGRGDEKLFFGSGTQLSVL.

This clone was observed once. The chain combines TRBV7-2 with TRBJ2-7, with 10 bases aligning to TRBD1. The CDR3 sequence is 15 residues long. CDR1 SGHTA and CDR2 FQGNSA come from the germline V gene. The trim removed 4 bases at V and 4 bases at J, leaving 7 bases unmatched. CDR3 region: CASSSRQGALYEQYF. Here the CDR3 DNA reads TGTGCCAGCAGCTCGCGACAGGGGGCCTTATACGAGCAGTACTTC.

The chain recombines TRBV6-6 with TRBJ1-1, with TRBD1 matching over 10 bases. The CDR3 is made up of 14 amino acids. V lost 6 bases to trimming and J lost 1 base; unmatched junction nucleotides: 2. Germline values: CDR1 MNHNY, CDR2 SVGAGI (reference sequence). The CDR3 sequence: CASRTGGRNTEAFF. The CDR3 DNA reads TGTGCCAGCAGGACAGGGGGCAGGAACACTGAAGCTTTCTTT.

This clone was seen a single time. V usage is TRBV7-9 and J usage is TRBJ2-7; 7 nucleotides line up with TRBD1. Germline-derived CDR1 and CDR2 are SEHNR and FQNEAQ (reference sequence). CDR3 size: 16 residues. The J segment lost 3 bases and the V segment lost 4 bases, leaving 12 bases of the junction unmatched. CDR3 in amino acids: CASSYGTDLTLYEQYF. CDR3 coding DNA: TGTGCCAGCAGCTACGGGACAGATTTAACACTCTACGAGCAGTACTTC.

The chain links TRBV7-9 to TRBJ1-1; no clear D. From germline, CDR1 is SEHNR and CDR2 FQNEAQ (reference sequence). CDR3 length: 15 residues. Trimming removed 2 bases at V and 0 bases at J, with 10 bases between. DNA for the CDR3: TGTGCCAGCAGCTTAAACGCGATATTGAACACTGAAGCTTTCTTT. Amino acid sequence: CASSLNAILNTEAFF.

The chain links TRBV28 to TRBJ2-1; 14 nucleotides align to TRBD2. Germline V gene data show CDR1 as MDHEN and CDR2 as SYDVKM. The CDR3 loop spans 16 amino acids. Trimming removed 5 bases from V and 8 bases from J; junction bases left unmatched: 8. The CDR3 nucleotides read TGTGCCAGCAGTATCTTCGGGACTAGCGGGAGACATGAGCAGTTCTTC. Its translation is CASSIFGTSGRHEQFF.

This clone was seen only once. This chain's CDR3 is CASSNDRDSRSYEQYF. DNA of the CDR3: TGTGCCAGCAGTAACGATCGGGACAGCCGCTCCTACGAGCAGTACTTC. The gene calls are TRBV7-9 and TRBJ2-7; 7 bases agree with TRBD1. The CDR3 spans 16 residues. Germline V gives CDR1 SEHNR, CDR2 FQNEAQ (reference sequence). The ends lost 6 bases at V and 0 bases at J; junction bases unmatched: 11.

The chain joins TRBV28 to TRBJ2-7; TRBD2 might be the D (6 bases). The CDR3 length is 14 residues. Looked up from germline, CDR1 is MDHEN and CDR2 is SYDVKM. Between the trimmed V and J ends, which lost 4 bases and 2 bases, there was a span of 12 bases. CDR3 bases: TGTGCCAGCAGTTCTCCGGGAGCAACCTACGAGCAGTACTTC. This codes for CASSSPGATYEQYF.

The rearrangement links TRBV19 to TRBJ1-5; tentative D call: TRBD1 (5 bases). The V end lost 7 bases, the J end lost 5 bases, and 15 bases lay between the germline ends. CDR1 and CDR2 from the germline V gene are LNHDA and SQIVND (reference sequence). The CDR3 loop spans 14 amino acids. The CDR3 is CASTGRDRDQPQHF. The DNA of the CDR3 is TGTGCCAGTACGGGGCGGGACCGAGATCAGCCCCAGCATTTT.

The sample holds one count of this clone. The chain combines TRBV25-1 with TRBJ2-2; unclear D gene. CDR3 length equals 14 residues. Trimming cost V 7 bases and J 1 base, with 10 bases left between them. Germline CDR1 reads MGHDK; CDR2 reads SYGVNS. The CDR3 reads CASTQMGNTGELFF. The CDR3 nucleotides are TGTGCCAGCACTCAGATGGGGAACACCGGGGAGCTGTTTTTT.

This clone came up a few times. The chain is built from TRBV9 and TRBJ1-2; 11 nucleotides agree with TRBD1. This CDR3 has 16 residues. Trimming cost V 3 bases and J 4 bases; bases outside gene matches: 8. The germline V gene encodes CDR1 SGDLS and CDR2 YYNGEE. The CDR3 DNA reads as TGTGCCAGCAGCGATTCCGGGACAGGGGGTGCCTATGGCTACACCTTC. Protein sequence: CASSDSGTGGAYGYTF.

V and J are TRBV7-9 and TRBJ2-7; tentatively, D is TRBD2 (5 bases). Looked up from germline, CDR1 is SEHNR and CDR2 is FQNEAQ (reference sequence). Deletions cut 1 base from V and 0 bases from J, with 10 bases between. The CDR3 has 15 residues. CDR3 nucleotides: TGTGCCAGCAGCTTAGACGCGGGTTACTCCTACGAGCAGTACTTC. Its protein product is CASSLDAGYSYEQYF.

The chain has TRBV5-1 and TRBJ2-1; D gene uncertain. Germline V lookup: CDR1 SGHRS, CDR2 YFSETQ. The CDR3 contains 14 residues. V was shortened by 3 bases and J by 4 bases, with 11 bases between the two germline ends. CDR3 in amino acids: CASSSLEAYNEQFF. The CDR3 coding sequence is TGCGCCAGCAGCTCGCTTGAAGCATACAATGAGCAGTTCTTC.